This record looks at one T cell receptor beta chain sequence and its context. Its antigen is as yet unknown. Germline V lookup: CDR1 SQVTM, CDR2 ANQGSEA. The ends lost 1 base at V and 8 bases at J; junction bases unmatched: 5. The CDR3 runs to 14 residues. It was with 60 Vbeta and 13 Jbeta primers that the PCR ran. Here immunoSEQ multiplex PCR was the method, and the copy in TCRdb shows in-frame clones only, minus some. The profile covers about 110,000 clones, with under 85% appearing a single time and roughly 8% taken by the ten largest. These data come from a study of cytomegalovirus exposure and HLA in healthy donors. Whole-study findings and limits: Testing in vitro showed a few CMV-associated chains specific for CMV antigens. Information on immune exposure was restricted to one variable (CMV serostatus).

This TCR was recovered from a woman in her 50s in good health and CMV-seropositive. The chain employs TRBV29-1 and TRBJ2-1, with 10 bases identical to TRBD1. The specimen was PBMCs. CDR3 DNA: TGCAGCGTTGAAGGACGGACAGGGGGTTATGAGCAGTTCTTC. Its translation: CSVEGRTGGYEQFF.